The text below deals with one T cell receptor (beta chain). Its cognate antigen is unknown. The length of the CDR3 is 15 residues. Between the trimmed V and J ends, which lost 5 bases and 5 bases, there was a span of 16 bases. CDR1 and CDR2 from the germline V gene are LGHNA and YNFKEQ. Bulk tissue was left unsorted, and RNA and DNA were co-extracted from 20-30 mg of it. The data stem from a study of tumor-infiltrating lymphocytes in primary liver carcinoma. Turning to the study itself: These patients were men and women whose ages were 30 to 69 years.

General observations from the study: Researchers found tumor-adjacent and tumor-blood pairs overlapped less than tumor region pairs.

Starting material of 450 to 500 ng total RNA yielded TCR beta cDNA via a constant-region primer. Libraries covering TCR beta were generated through three nested multiplex PCR rounds (using a slightly modified ARM-PCR). Investigators reported that the first two PCR rounds, at about 9 cycles each, used TRBV1-TRBV30 forward primers with a C-beta reverse primer. TCRdb fed the multiplex PCR reads into MiXCR, producing one record per CDR3 protein. The table records some 180,000 distinct CDR3 sequences, around four fifths of them present only once. Sequencing input: tumor tissue from primary liver carcinoma. This TCR was sampled from a man aged 35 to 55 with primary liver carcinoma and hepatitis B virus infection. The J gene is TRBJ2-1, the V gene TRBV4-2; D remains unclear. CDR3 nucleotides: TGTGCCAGCAGCTTCCTAGTGGGTAGCCACAATGAGCAGTTCTTC. It yields the protein CASSFLVGSHNEQFF.